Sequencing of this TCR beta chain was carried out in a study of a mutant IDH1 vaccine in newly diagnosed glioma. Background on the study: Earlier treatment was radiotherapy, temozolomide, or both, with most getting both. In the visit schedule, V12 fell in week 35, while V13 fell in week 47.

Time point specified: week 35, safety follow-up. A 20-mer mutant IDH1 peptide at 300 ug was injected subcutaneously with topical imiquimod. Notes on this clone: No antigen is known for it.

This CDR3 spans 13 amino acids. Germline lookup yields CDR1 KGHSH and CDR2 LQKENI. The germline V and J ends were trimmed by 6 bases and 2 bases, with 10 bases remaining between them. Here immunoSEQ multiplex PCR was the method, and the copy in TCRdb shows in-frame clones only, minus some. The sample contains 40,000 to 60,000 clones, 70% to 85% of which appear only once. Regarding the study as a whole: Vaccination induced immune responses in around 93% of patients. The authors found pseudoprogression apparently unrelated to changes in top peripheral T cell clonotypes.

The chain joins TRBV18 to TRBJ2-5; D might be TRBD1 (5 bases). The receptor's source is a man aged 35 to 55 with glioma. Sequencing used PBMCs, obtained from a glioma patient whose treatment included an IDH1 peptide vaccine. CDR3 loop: CASSLQEQETQYF. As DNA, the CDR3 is TGTGCCAGCTCGCTACAGGAGCAAGAGACCCAGTACTTC.